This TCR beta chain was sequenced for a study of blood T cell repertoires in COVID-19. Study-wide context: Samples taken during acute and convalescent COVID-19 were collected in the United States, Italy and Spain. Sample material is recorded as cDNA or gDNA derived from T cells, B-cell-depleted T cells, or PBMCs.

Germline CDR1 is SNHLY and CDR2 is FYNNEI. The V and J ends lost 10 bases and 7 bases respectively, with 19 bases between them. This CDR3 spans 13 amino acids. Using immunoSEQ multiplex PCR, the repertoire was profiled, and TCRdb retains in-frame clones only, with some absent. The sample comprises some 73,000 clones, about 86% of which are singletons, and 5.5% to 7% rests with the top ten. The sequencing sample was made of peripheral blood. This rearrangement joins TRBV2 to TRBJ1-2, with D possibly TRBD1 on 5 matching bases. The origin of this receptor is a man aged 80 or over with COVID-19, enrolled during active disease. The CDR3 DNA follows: TGTGCCATGGGCGTCCCAGGGCGTCCTGGCTACACCTTC. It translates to CAMGVPGRPGYTF.